Listed below are T cell receptor beta chains from one sample, sequenced in a study of siplizumab effects on memory and regulatory T cells. Some clones are missing from TCRdb's copy, which holds only in-frame ones; the method was immunoSEQ multiplex PCR. The sample has roughly 120,000 clones, about 90% seen once. The specimen sequenced was Tregs sorted from blood. Every receptor here comes from a human donor in good health. Both conserved end residues are part of each CDR3. D genes are given only for firm matches. Clone size is given for some rows only: seen once, a few or many times, or a class if the clone is expanded.

j_call clone_size v_call d_call cdr3_aa cdr3_nt
TRBJ2-1 . TRBV10-1 TRBD1 CASSRTGVNEQFF TGCGCCAGCAGTAGGACAGGGGTTAATGAGCAGTTCTTC
TRBJ2-3 once TRBV21-1 . CASSKLRTSGDDTDTQYF TGTGCCAGCAGCAAACTAAGGACTAGCGGGGACGACACAGATACGCAGTATTTT
TRBJ1-3 . TRBV4-1 . CASSQASQGTGNTIYF TGCGCCAGCAGCCAAGCTTCTCAGGGGACAGGAAACACCATATATTTT
TRBJ2-7 . TRBV19 TRBD1 CASRGQGSSTYYEQYF TGTGCCAGTAGGGGACAGGGATCCAGTACTTACTACGAGCAGTACTTC
TRBJ2-5 many TRBV19 TRBD2 CASSPPGLAGWETQYF TGTGCCAGTAGTCCCCCCGGACTAGCGGGATGGGAGACCCAGTACTTC
TRBJ2-7 . TRBV28 . CASSLPGYEQYF TGTGCCAGCAGTTTACCTGGATACGAGCAGTACTTC
TRBJ1-1 . TRBV6-5 . CASSYLRAEVGTEAFF TGTGCCAGCAGTTACCTCAGGGCGGAGGTGGGCACTGAAGCTTTCTTT
TRBJ2-6 . TRBV7-9 . CASSLEGSGANVLTF TGTGCCAGCAGCTTAGAAGGGTCTGGGGCCAACGTCCTGACTTTC
TRBJ2-3 . TRBV5-1 . CASSLDVNQGGRTDTQYF TGCGCCAGCAGCTTGGACGTAAATCAGGGGGGGCGCACAGATACGCAGTATTTT
TRBJ2-1 . TRBV6-5 . CASRFGPSYNEQFF TGTGCCAGCCGGTTTGGTCCCTCCTACAATGAGCAGTTCTTC
TRBJ2-3 once TRBV27 . CASSLGLADTQYF TGTGCCAGCAGTTTAGGGCTCGCAGATACGCAGTATTTT
TRBJ1-1 . TRBV11-1 TRBD1 CASSEQGAGVTEAFF TGTGCCAGCAGCGAACAGGGGGCGGGGGTCACTGAAGCTTTCTTT
TRBJ1-5 . TRBV4-1 . CASSQVWESRDVPNQPQHF TGCGCCAGCAGCCAAGTTTGGGAAAGTAGGGACGTCCCTAATCAGCCCCAGCATTTT
TRBJ2-1 . TRBV7-9 TRBD2 CASSPRTSGVRGEQFF TGTGCCAGCAGCCCGCGGACTAGCGGGGTTCGAGGTGAGCAGTTCTTC
TRBJ2-7 . TRBV19 TRBD2 CASSQREGYEQYF TGTGCCAGTAGCCAGCGGGAGGGCTACGAGCAGTACTTC
TRBJ1-4 . TRBV5-1 . CASTLRARSTNEKLFF TGCGCCAGCACCTTGAGGGCACGGTCAACTAATGAAAAACTGTTTTTT
TRBJ1-2 . TRBV10-3 . CAISESGDGYTF TGTGCCATCAGTGAGTCGGGAGATGGCTACACCTTC
TRBJ2-1 . TRBV4-1 TRBD2 CASSQGGGGRYNEQFF TGCGCCAGCAGCCAAGGGGGCGGGGGGCGCTACAATGAGCAGTTCTTC
TRBJ2-6 . TRBV5-1 . CASSLVSQLRNASGANVLTF TGCGCCAGCAGCTTGGTTTCACAGCTGAGGAACGCCTCTGGGGCCAACGTCCTGACTTTC
TRBJ1-2 . TRBV5-6 . CASSLGGDGYTF TGTGCCAGCAGCTTAGGAGGGGATGGCTACACCTTC
TRBJ2-7 . TRBV18 . CASSSLGPLYEQYF TGTGCCAGCTCATCGCTTGGACCTCTCTACGAGCAGTACTTC
TRBJ2-7 . TRBV5-1 TRBD1 CASSFSGQGAREQYF TGCGCCAGCAGCTTTTCGGGACAGGGGGCGAGGGAGCAGTACTTC
TRBJ2-3 . TRBV7-2 . CASSSYHRSTDTQYF TGTGCCAGCAGCTCGTACCATAGGTCCACAGATACGCAGTATTTT
TRBJ2-2 . TRBV5-6 TRBD2 CASSFGTSPGELFF TGTGCCAGCAGCTTTGGGACTAGTCCCGGGGAGCTGTTTTTT
TRBJ1-6 . TRBV7-9 . CASSSPPRGPLHF TGTGCCAGCAGCTCACCCCCCCGGGGACCCCTCCACTTT
TRBJ2-7 . TRBV30 . CAWRPDTYEQYF TGTGCCTGGAGGCCAGATACCTACGAGCAGTACTTC
TRBJ1-2 . TRBV5-4 . CASSSPPPGDYGYTF TGTGCCAGCAGCTCACCACCCCCCGGAGACTATGGCTACACCTTC
TRBJ2-2 once TRBV5-1 TRBD2 CASLAGGPDTGELFF TGCGCCAGCCTAGCGGGGGGGCCGGACACCGGGGAGCTGTTTTTT
TRBJ1-2 . TRBV29-1 TRBD1 CSVRRTGADGYTF TGCAGCGTTCGCAGGACAGGGGCAGATGGCTACACCTTC
TRBJ1-4 . TRBV5-8 . CASSLGAGKLFF TGTGCCAGCAGCTTGGGAGCGGGAAAACTGTTTTTT
TRBJ2-5 . TRBV7-2 TRBD2 CASSFLAGGQETQYF TGTGCCAGCAGCTTCCTAGCGGGGGGGCAAGAGACCCAGTACTTC
TRBJ2-7 . TRBV7-8 . CASSSGVFPYEQYF TGTGCCAGCAGCTCGGGAGTATTTCCCTACGAGCAGTACTTC
TRBJ2-3 once TRBV10-2 . CASSELRGYADTQYF TGCGCCAGCAGTGAGCTCCGCGGATATGCAGATACGCAGTATTTT
TRBJ2-7 . TRBV5-5 . CASSLGPGQYF TGTGCCAGCAGCTTGGGTCCGGGGCAGTACTTC
TRBJ1-1 . TRBV11-3 . CASSLQGTNTEAFF TGTGCCAGCAGCTTACAGGGGACGAACACTGAAGCTTTCTTT
TRBJ1-1 . TRBV11-1 TRBD1 CASSLTGGTEAFF TGTGCCAGCAGCTTAACAGGGGGCACTGAAGCTTTCTTT
TRBJ2-7 . TRBV5-1 TRBD1 CASSRTGTSYEQYF TGCGCCAGCAGCAGGACAGGGACAAGCTACGAGCAGTACTTC
TRBJ1-2 . TRBV25-1 TRBD1 CASQYSGGSMSYTF TGTGCCAGCCAATACTCAGGGGGAAGTATGAGCTACACCTTC
TRBJ1-2 . TRBV18 TRBD1 CASSPRDRGRSSYGYTF TGTGCCAGCTCACCCCGGGACAGGGGGCGGTCGTCGTATGGCTACACCTTC
TRBJ2-1 . TRBV20-1 . CSARDSNEQFF TGCAGTGCTAGAGATAGTAATGAGCAGTTCTTC
TRBJ2-7 . TRBV4-1 TRBD1 CASSQAPGTGGSYEQYF TGCGCCAGCAGCCAGGCCCCCGGGACAGGTGGAAGCTACGAGCAGTACTTC
TRBJ2-6 . TRBV19 . CASNPPRQSSGANVLTF TGTGCCAGTAATCCCCCCAGGCAGAGCTCTGGGGCCAACGTCCTGACTTTC
TRBJ2-5 once TRBV4-2 TRBD1 CASSPGTGELETQYF TGTGCCAGCAGTCCCGGGACAGGGGAGTTAGAGACCCAGTACTTC
TRBJ2-5 . TRBV27 . CASSWGWKETQYF TGTGCCAGCAGTTGGGGTTGGAAAGAGACCCAGTACTTC
TRBJ1-1 . TRBV20-1 . CSARGWAEAFF TGCAGTGCTAGAGGATGGGCTGAAGCTTTCTTT